Here is one T cell receptor beta chain with its context. This receptor's antigen is unknown. Base quality data are lacking; no much larger clone is found one base away. These data are taken from a study of PD-L1 blockade in urothelial cancer (dated by TCRdb to the late 2010s). About the investigation overall: Every patient began therapy in the mid-2010s and was given atezolizumab 1,200 mg intravenously every 3 weeks. Pretreatment blood TCR-seq was available for nearly 30 patients, at least one posttreatment blood collection was obtained for about 24 patients, and tumor TCR-seq was available for about 24 patients. Durable clinical benefit was achieved by nine patients and was not achieved by 20 patients. Pretreatment tumor samples, along with matched peripheral blood serially collected before and after atezolizumab treatment, were subjected to TCR sequencing. Durable clinical benefit meant progression-free survival longer than 6 months, and TCR features were also tested against progression-free and overall survival. Blood samples were analyzed at two time points: 3 weeks after treatment start (second dose) and 6 weeks after treatment start. Blood samples yielded a median of around 140,000 T cells and roughly 83,000 unique TCRs, with median clonality 0.080. About 90% of the roughly 29 patients were identified as males with urothelial cancer of bladder origin, and a prior smoking history was reported by 18 of 29 patients. Somatic, immune and clinical correlates of response to PD-L1 blockade with atezolizumab in urothelial cancer were the focus of an exploratory multi-omic analysis. In the same patients, pretreatment tumors underwent whole exome sequencing and RNA sequencing in addition to TCR sequencing. An ECOG performance status of 0 or 1 was recorded for the patients, and 0 to 3 prior chemotherapy regimens had been received by the patients.

Synthetic TCR analog templates were spiked into each PCR to estimate absolute template abundance from read counts. TCRbeta CDR3 regions were amplified from genomic DNA with bias-controlled V and J gene primers using the immunoSEQ assay. Sequencing of rearranged TCRbeta segments was done at approximately 20X coverage. Concerning the study's data processing: Clustering was used to correct sequencing errors, and CDR3s were annotated against IMGT so that V, D and J genes could be assigned. Out-of-frame and stop-codon sequences were excluded, and only productive TCRbeta rearrangements were used in downstream analyses. Clonality was calculated as one minus the Shannon entropy normalized by the log of the number of unique productive sequences. Fisher's exact test with Benjamini-Hochberg correction, using a cutoff of adjusted p below 0.01, was how clones that differed between time points or between blood and tumor were identified. TCRdb obtained this table from immuneACCESS and retained in-frame rearrangements with V and J assigned. These tables miss some clones; where compared with another copy, unresolved V genes account for less than half of the shortfall, and the remainder is unexplained. The DNA gave D and trimming, while V, J and clone size come from that table. The sample table lists about 87,000 clones, roughly 89% of them with a count of one. Around 2% of the sample lies in the top ten.

The intended sense of this specimen's time point label: pretreatment peripheral blood. The cohort included 25 to 30 patients with locally advanced or metastatic urothelial carcinoma who were treated at Memorial Sloan Kettering on a trial protocol. Peripheral blood mononuclear cells were collected pretreatment and during treatment, with between 1 and 8 total time points per patient. The Qiagen DNeasy Blood extraction kit was used to purify genomic DNA from total PBMCs and from tumor samples. Collected pretreatment and during treatment, PBMCs were isolated and stored as previously described. The CDR3 starts with the cysteine, ends with the phenylalanine, and has 17 residues. Of all the DNA, just the CDR3 is kept, 51 bases in frame from base 1. What the study reported, not specific to this receptor: Because the sample size was small (n of about 30) and many exploratory analyses were performed, the results are intended to be hypothesis-generating. At 3 weeks after the start of treatment, tumor-associated TCR clones in peripheral blood had expanded more in patients with durable benefit (n ≈ 24, p = 0.022). A pretreatment peripheral blood TCR clonality below the median was linked to improved progression-free and overall survival.

Material: PBMCs, obtained around atezolizumab (anti-PD-L1) treatment. The TCR originated in a man between 60 and 70 years old with urothelial cancer. The receptor chain draws on TRBV21-1 and TRBJ2-7; the listed D gene, TRBD1, was not tested against the DNA. TRBV21-1 is assigned pseudogene status. This receptor has the CDR3 CASSKRGLWTRVYEQYF. The bases are TGTGCCAGCAGCAAAAGGGGGTTGTGGACAAGAGTTTACGAGCAGTACTTC.